One sample yielded the 28 T cell receptor beta chains listed below, sequenced in a study of cytomegalovirus exposure and HLA in healthy donors. Use of 60 Vbeta and 13 Jbeta primers characterized the PCR. Clones were sequenced by immunoSEQ multiplex PCR, and TCRdb holds only the in-frame ones, with some missing. The table lists 95,000 to 100,000 clones, around three quarters of them singletons, with 1.5% to 2.5% in the top ten. Input material: PBMCs. These receptors all stem from a man aged 35-49 years in good health and CMV-seronegative.

As to this clone: This likely comes from a read error, as the CDR3 has no conserved phenylalanine or tryptophan at its end. The chain uses TRBV28 and TRBJ1-2; D is perhaps TRBD1 (6 bases). The germline V gene has CDR1 MDHEN and CDR2 SYDVKM. The V gene lost 5 bases and the J gene lost 8 bases, with 15 bases spanning the gap. The CDR3 is 13 amino acids. The CDR3 sequence is CASSGQSGRGYTL. CDR3 nucleotides: TGTGCCAGCAGTGGACAGTCCGGGAGGGGCTACACCCTC.

The J gene is TRBJ2-1, the V gene TRBV11-3, with 7 nucleotides matching TRBD1. The trim removed 5 bases at V and 6 bases at J, leaving 13 bases unmatched. Per the germline V gene, CDR1 is SGHNT and CDR2 is YENEEA. The CDR3 contains 16 residues. The DNA of the CDR3 is TGTGCCAGCAGCCACCGGCTGACAGGGCGTGGCAATGAGCAGTTCTTC. This translates into CASSHRLTGRGNEQFF.

With regard to this clone: The same CDR3 also results from other DNA sequences found in this sample. The V gene is TRBV9, the J gene TRBJ2-3, with 8 bases fitting TRBD2. The germline CDR1 and CDR2 sequences are SGDLS and YYNGEE. The ends lost 2 bases at V and 6 bases at J; junction bases unmatched: 5. The CDR3 spans 14 residues. The CDR3 here is CASSVGLAGDTQYF. The CDR3 coding sequence is TGTGCCAGCAGCGTCGGACTAGCCGGCGATACGCAGTATTTT. Full variable domain (missing parts from reference TRBV9 and TRBJ2-3): DSGVTQTPKHLITATGQRVTLRCSPRSGDLSVYWYQQSLDQGLQFLIQYYNGEERAKGNILERFSAQQFPDLHSELNLSSLELGDSALYFCASSVGLAGDTQYFGPGTRLTVL.

In DNA form, the CDR3 reads TGTGCCAGCAGTTTAGACTTAGGCGAGCAGTACTTC. Residues: CASSLDLGEQYF. The chain is built from TRBV28 and TRBJ2-7; no reliable D call. Trimming stripped 2 bases from V and 6 bases from J, with 8 bases between. Germline CDR1 reads MDHEN; CDR2 reads SYDVKM. The CDR3 is 12 residues long.

This clone came up a few times. The chain uses TRBV6-1 and TRBJ2-7, with 7 bases that match TRBD2. The germline gives CDR1 MNHNS, CDR2 SASEGT. Trimming took 6 bases from V and 6 from J; bases not matched to a gene: 14. The CDR3 sequence is 15 residues long. The CDR3, as DNA: TGTGCCAGCAGCCCCCCCGAGCGGGGCCTCCTCGAGCAGTACTTC. Translated: CASSPPERGLLEQYF.

The chain carries TRBV5-1 and TRBJ1-6; 7 nucleotides line up with TRBD1. This CDR3 is built from 14 residues. Looked up from germline, CDR1 is SGHRS and CDR2 is YFSETQ. Trimming removed 2 bases from V and 8 bases from J; junction bases left unmatched: 4. The CDR3 reads CASSFVRGDSPLHF. The CDR3 DNA sequence: TGCGCCAGCAGCTTTGTCAGGGGGGATTCACCCCTCCACTTT.

The chain's CDR3 is CASSGGTSGGLSLYEQYF. The CDR3 DNA sequence: TGCGCCAGCAGCGGCGGGACTAGCGGGGGGCTATCTCTCTACGAGCAGTACTTC. The chain carries TRBV5-1 and TRBJ2-7; TRBD2 matches 15 bases. Germline V gene data show CDR1 as SGHRS and CDR2 as YFSETQ. Trimming at V came to 4 bases and at J to 3 bases, leaving 11 bases not matched to a gene. CDR3 length equals 18 residues.

This chain joins TRBV7-7 and TRBJ2-1; D not resolved. Germline CDR1 reads SSHAT; CDR2 reads FNYEAQ (reference sequence). V shed 0 bases and J shed 8 bases, with 8 bases lying between them. The CDR3 runs 13 residues. This chain's CDR3 is CASSLAQVDEQFF. The CDR3 nucleotides read TGTGCCAGCAGCTTAGCGCAGGTTGATGAGCAGTTCTTC.

The chain links TRBV10-3 to TRBJ1-2; D perhaps matches TRBD1 (6 bases). Germline V gene lookup returns CDR1 ENHRY and CDR2 SYGVKD. V was trimmed by 6 bases and J by 3 bases, leaving 17 bases between them. CDR3 length: 15 amino acids. CDR3 sequence (DNA): TGTGCCATCAGGGAACCGCGACAGGACGACTATGGCTACACCTTC. As protein: CAIREPRQDDYGYTF.

The V and J genes are TRBV7-2 and TRBJ2-3, with D perhaps TRBD2 (6 bases). There are 15 residues in the CDR3. Germline V gene lookup returns CDR1 SGHTA and CDR2 FQGNSA. V was cut by 4 bases and J by 3 bases, with 14 bases left in between. CDR3 DNA: TGTGCCAGCAGCTGGGGGGTGCCCGTGACAGATACGCAGTATTTT. Translation: CASSWGVPVTDTQYF.

The rearrangement joins TRBV2 to TRBJ2-1; D is uncertain. This CDR3 contains 13 residues. Trimming removed 8 bases from V and 0 bases from J, with 8 bases in between. Germline assignment: CDR1 SNHLY and CDR2 FYNNEI. CDR3: CASSSSSYNEQFF. For the CDR3, the DNA is TGTGCCAGCTCCTCGAGCTCCTACAATGAGCAGTTCTTC.

The V call is TRBV14, the J call TRBJ2-7; 8 bases fit TRBD2. The CDR3 is 18 residues long. V lost 1 base, J lost 3 bases, and 14 bases stayed unmatched. Germline CDR1 SGHDN, CDR2 FVKESK. In nucleotides, the CDR3 is TGTGCCAGCAGCCAAGTTAGGGATCGGGTAGCGGGGCACTACGAGCAGTACTTC. Translating it yields CASSQVRDRVAGHYEQYF. Full variable domain (remainder filled in from reference TRBV14 and TRBJ2-7): EAGVTQFPSHSVIEKGQTVTLRCDPISGHDNLYWYRRVMGKEIKFLLHFVKESKQDESGMPNNRFLAERTGGTYSTLKVQPAELEDSGVYFCASSQVRDRVAGHYEQYFGPGTRLTVT.

The rearrangement joins TRBV7-2 to TRBJ2-2; 9 bases agree with TRBD1. CDR1 and CDR2 from the germline V gene are SGHTA and FQGNSA. V gave up 5 bases and J gave up 6 bases; unmatched junction bases: 7. The CDR3 loop spans 15 amino acids. CDR3 nucleotide sequence: TGTGCCAGCAGCCTCGGGACAGGGTTGGCCGGGGAGCTGTTTTTT. Amino acids: CASSLGTGLAGELFF. The whole variable domain, filled in from reference TRBV7-2 and TRBJ2-2, reads GAGVSQSPSNKVTEKGKDVELRCDPISGHTALYWYRQSLGQGLEFLIYFQGNSAPDKSGLPSDRFSAERTGGSVSTLTIQRTQQEDSAVYLCASSLGTGLAGELFFGEGSRLTVL.

The chain links TRBV25-1 to TRBJ2-5; 11 bases match TRBD1. This CDR3 comprises 14 residues. V lost 5 bases, J lost 5 bases, and 4 bases stayed unmatched. Germline V gives CDR1 MGHDK, CDR2 SYGVNS. CDR3: CASSRTGGAETQYF. The CDR3 DNA follows: TGTGCCAGCAGTCGGACAGGGGGCGCCGAGACCCAGTACTTC.

This clone was detected once. The chain joins TRBV7-8 to TRBJ2-2; maybe TRBD2 (6 bases). Trimming shortened V by 7 bases and J by 7 bases, and 19 bases separated the two germline ends. This CDR3 region has 15 residues. The germline CDR1 and CDR2 sequences are SGHVS and FQNEAQ. The chain's CDR3 is CASKGVGGTGGELFF. The DNA for the CDR3 is TGTGCCAGCAAAGGAGTGGGGGGAACAGGCGGGGAGCTGTTTTTT.

The CDR3 DNA is TGTGCCACCAGCAGGCCCGGGACAGGGGGCACCGGGGAGCTGTTTTTT. Encoded protein: CATSRPGTGGTGELFF. The chain combines TRBV15 with TRBJ2-2, with TRBD1 matching 11 bases. The germline V gene has CDR1 LNHNV and CDR2 YYDKDF (reference sequence). The CDR3 length is 16 residues. V was pared by 3 bases and J by 4 bases, with 4 bases of the junction left unmatched. Full variable domain (remainder filled in from reference TRBV15 and TRBJ2-2): DAMVIQNPRYQVTQFGKPVTLSCSQTLNHNVMYWYQQKSSQAPKLLFHYYDKDFNNEADTPDNFQSRRPNTSFCFLDIRSPGLGDTAMYLCATSRPGTGGTGELFFGEGSRLTVL.

This clone has only a few counts. The chain uses TRBV14 and TRBJ2-2, with D uncertain. This CDR3 is 13 amino acids long. Trimming shortened V by 11 bases and J by 6 bases, and 16 bases separated the two germline ends. Germline values: CDR1 SGHDN, CDR2 FVKESK. The CDR3 region has the DNA TGTGCCTCGGCACAGTTTAACGCCGGGGAGCTGTTTTTT. Its translation is CASAQFNAGELFF.

The chain uses TRBV4-3 and TRBJ1-1; D perhaps matches TRBD1 (6 bases). Per germline, CDR1 LGHNA and CDR2 YSLEER. The CDR3 spans 15 residues. Trimming left V 0 bases short and J 2 bases short, with 10 bases between. CDR3 region: CASSQDTGRNTEAFF. The CDR3 DNA follows: TGCGCCAGCAGCCAAGATACAGGGAGAAACACTGAAGCTTTCTTT.

The chain uses TRBV9 and TRBJ2-3, with D possibly TRBD2 on 7 matching bases. The V gene's germline CDR1 is SGDLS and CDR2 YYNGEE. Trimming took off 4 bases at V and 2 bases at J, with 14 bases between the two ends. The CDR3 loop spans 15 amino acids. The CDR3 DNA reads as TGTGCCAGCAGCTTCCGGGGGGCGAACACAGATACGCAGTATTTT. Translating gives CASSFRGANTDTQYF.

This clone was detected only a few times. V gene TRBV5-1 combines with J gene TRBJ1-1, with D tentatively TRBD1 (5 bases). CDR1 and CDR2 (germline): SGHRS, YFSETQ. Between the trimmed V and J ends, which lost 3 bases and 2 bases, there was a span of 14 bases. The CDR3 extends over 15 amino acids. The CDR3 bases are TGCGCCAGCAGCTCGTCCCAGCAGGGAAACACTGAAGCTTTCTTT. It specifies CASSSSQQGNTEAFF.

The rearrangement uses TRBV4-1 and TRBJ2-3; 8 bases are shared with TRBD2. The CDR3 spans 15 residues. Germline loops: CDR1 MGHRA, CDR2 YSYEKL. The V and J ends lost 1 base and 2 bases, in that order; junction bases with no gene match: 2. CDR3: CASSQVAGTTDTQYF. The CDR3 DNA sequence: TGCGCCAGCAGCCAAGTAGCGGGAACCACAGATACGCAGTATTTT.

V is TRBV12-1 and J is TRBJ1-5; the table's D call, TRBD1, was not checked against the DNA. TRBV12-1 is tagged as a pseudogene. CDR3 length: 14 residues. For the CDR3, the DNA is TGTGCCAGCAGCATTACAGGTTCCAATCAGCCCCAGCATTTT. Translation gives CASSITGSNQPQHF.

The rearrangement links TRBV27 to TRBJ2-2, with TRBD1 identical over 7 bases. There are 21 residues in the CDR3. Germline V gives CDR1 MNHEY, CDR2 SMNVEV (reference sequence). Trimming removed 5 bases from V and 4 bases from J; junction bases left unmatched: 25. CDR3 nucleotide sequence: TGTGCCAGCAGTCCCCGTTTAATTCCGGGACAGCCCGAATTGAGCACCGGGGAGCTGTTTTTT. This encodes CASSPRLIPGQPELSTGELFF.

The chain joins TRBV19 to TRBJ1-5; TRBD1 is a possible D gene (6 bases). The V end lost 0 bases, the J end lost 9 bases, and 12 bases lay between the germline ends. This CDR3 region has 14 residues. Germline lookup yields CDR1 LNHDA and CDR2 SQIVND (reference sequence). CDR3 residues: CASSIDRGLGPQHF. The CDR3 nucleotides are TGTGCCAGTAGTATAGACAGGGGCCTTGGGCCCCAGCATTTT.

The sample holds a few counts of this clone. The chain joins TRBV10-2 to TRBJ2-1; 9 nucleotides match TRBD2. From germline, CDR1 is WSHSY and CDR2 SAAADI. The CDR3 length is 15 residues. J lost 8 bases, V lost 6 bases, and 11 bases had no gene match. CDR3 nucleotide sequence: TGCGCCAGCAGCCTGCCAGCGGGGGGCTCTTATGAGCAGTTCTTC. It specifies CASSLPAGGSYEQFF.

The gene calls are TRBV7-8 and TRBJ2-1, with TRBD2 matching over 8 bases. CDR3 length: 15 residues. V lost 3 bases and J lost 0; bases outside the gene matches: 1. In germline, CDR1 is SGHVS, CDR2 FQNEAQ. The CDR3 DNA is TGTGCCAGCAGCTTTAGCGGGAACTCCTACAATGAGCAGTTCTTC. It encodes CASSFSGNSYNEQFF.

The V and J genes are TRBV7-2 and TRBJ2-7; 11 positions agree with TRBD2. CDR1 SGHTA and CDR2 FQGNSA come from the germline V gene. CDR3 length: 18 amino acids. The J segment lost 2 bases and the V segment lost 2 bases, leaving 11 bases of the junction unmatched. The CDR3 protein is CASSLSSGGATVPYEQYF. The CDR3 DNA reads TGTGCCAGCAGCTTAAGTAGCGGGGGGGCTACCGTGCCCTACGAGCAGTACTTC. Based on the CDR3 plus reference TRBV7-2 and TRBJ2-7, the full variable domain is GAGVSQSPSNKVTEKGKDVELRCDPISGHTALYWYRQSLGQGLEFLIYFQGNSAPDKSGLPSDRFSAERTGGSVSTLTIQRTQQEDSAVYLCASSLSSGGATVPYEQYFGPGTRLTVT.

The V and J genes are TRBV28 and TRBJ2-7, with 7 nucleotides matching TRBD1. The CDR3 extends over 14 amino acids. Germline lookup yields CDR1 MDHEN and CDR2 SYDVKM. J was trimmed by 2 bases and V by 4 bases; bases with no gene match: 5. The CDR3 is CASSSPGQAYEQYF. The CDR3 coding sequence is TGTGCCAGCAGTTCCCCCGGACAGGCCTACGAGCAGTACTTC.